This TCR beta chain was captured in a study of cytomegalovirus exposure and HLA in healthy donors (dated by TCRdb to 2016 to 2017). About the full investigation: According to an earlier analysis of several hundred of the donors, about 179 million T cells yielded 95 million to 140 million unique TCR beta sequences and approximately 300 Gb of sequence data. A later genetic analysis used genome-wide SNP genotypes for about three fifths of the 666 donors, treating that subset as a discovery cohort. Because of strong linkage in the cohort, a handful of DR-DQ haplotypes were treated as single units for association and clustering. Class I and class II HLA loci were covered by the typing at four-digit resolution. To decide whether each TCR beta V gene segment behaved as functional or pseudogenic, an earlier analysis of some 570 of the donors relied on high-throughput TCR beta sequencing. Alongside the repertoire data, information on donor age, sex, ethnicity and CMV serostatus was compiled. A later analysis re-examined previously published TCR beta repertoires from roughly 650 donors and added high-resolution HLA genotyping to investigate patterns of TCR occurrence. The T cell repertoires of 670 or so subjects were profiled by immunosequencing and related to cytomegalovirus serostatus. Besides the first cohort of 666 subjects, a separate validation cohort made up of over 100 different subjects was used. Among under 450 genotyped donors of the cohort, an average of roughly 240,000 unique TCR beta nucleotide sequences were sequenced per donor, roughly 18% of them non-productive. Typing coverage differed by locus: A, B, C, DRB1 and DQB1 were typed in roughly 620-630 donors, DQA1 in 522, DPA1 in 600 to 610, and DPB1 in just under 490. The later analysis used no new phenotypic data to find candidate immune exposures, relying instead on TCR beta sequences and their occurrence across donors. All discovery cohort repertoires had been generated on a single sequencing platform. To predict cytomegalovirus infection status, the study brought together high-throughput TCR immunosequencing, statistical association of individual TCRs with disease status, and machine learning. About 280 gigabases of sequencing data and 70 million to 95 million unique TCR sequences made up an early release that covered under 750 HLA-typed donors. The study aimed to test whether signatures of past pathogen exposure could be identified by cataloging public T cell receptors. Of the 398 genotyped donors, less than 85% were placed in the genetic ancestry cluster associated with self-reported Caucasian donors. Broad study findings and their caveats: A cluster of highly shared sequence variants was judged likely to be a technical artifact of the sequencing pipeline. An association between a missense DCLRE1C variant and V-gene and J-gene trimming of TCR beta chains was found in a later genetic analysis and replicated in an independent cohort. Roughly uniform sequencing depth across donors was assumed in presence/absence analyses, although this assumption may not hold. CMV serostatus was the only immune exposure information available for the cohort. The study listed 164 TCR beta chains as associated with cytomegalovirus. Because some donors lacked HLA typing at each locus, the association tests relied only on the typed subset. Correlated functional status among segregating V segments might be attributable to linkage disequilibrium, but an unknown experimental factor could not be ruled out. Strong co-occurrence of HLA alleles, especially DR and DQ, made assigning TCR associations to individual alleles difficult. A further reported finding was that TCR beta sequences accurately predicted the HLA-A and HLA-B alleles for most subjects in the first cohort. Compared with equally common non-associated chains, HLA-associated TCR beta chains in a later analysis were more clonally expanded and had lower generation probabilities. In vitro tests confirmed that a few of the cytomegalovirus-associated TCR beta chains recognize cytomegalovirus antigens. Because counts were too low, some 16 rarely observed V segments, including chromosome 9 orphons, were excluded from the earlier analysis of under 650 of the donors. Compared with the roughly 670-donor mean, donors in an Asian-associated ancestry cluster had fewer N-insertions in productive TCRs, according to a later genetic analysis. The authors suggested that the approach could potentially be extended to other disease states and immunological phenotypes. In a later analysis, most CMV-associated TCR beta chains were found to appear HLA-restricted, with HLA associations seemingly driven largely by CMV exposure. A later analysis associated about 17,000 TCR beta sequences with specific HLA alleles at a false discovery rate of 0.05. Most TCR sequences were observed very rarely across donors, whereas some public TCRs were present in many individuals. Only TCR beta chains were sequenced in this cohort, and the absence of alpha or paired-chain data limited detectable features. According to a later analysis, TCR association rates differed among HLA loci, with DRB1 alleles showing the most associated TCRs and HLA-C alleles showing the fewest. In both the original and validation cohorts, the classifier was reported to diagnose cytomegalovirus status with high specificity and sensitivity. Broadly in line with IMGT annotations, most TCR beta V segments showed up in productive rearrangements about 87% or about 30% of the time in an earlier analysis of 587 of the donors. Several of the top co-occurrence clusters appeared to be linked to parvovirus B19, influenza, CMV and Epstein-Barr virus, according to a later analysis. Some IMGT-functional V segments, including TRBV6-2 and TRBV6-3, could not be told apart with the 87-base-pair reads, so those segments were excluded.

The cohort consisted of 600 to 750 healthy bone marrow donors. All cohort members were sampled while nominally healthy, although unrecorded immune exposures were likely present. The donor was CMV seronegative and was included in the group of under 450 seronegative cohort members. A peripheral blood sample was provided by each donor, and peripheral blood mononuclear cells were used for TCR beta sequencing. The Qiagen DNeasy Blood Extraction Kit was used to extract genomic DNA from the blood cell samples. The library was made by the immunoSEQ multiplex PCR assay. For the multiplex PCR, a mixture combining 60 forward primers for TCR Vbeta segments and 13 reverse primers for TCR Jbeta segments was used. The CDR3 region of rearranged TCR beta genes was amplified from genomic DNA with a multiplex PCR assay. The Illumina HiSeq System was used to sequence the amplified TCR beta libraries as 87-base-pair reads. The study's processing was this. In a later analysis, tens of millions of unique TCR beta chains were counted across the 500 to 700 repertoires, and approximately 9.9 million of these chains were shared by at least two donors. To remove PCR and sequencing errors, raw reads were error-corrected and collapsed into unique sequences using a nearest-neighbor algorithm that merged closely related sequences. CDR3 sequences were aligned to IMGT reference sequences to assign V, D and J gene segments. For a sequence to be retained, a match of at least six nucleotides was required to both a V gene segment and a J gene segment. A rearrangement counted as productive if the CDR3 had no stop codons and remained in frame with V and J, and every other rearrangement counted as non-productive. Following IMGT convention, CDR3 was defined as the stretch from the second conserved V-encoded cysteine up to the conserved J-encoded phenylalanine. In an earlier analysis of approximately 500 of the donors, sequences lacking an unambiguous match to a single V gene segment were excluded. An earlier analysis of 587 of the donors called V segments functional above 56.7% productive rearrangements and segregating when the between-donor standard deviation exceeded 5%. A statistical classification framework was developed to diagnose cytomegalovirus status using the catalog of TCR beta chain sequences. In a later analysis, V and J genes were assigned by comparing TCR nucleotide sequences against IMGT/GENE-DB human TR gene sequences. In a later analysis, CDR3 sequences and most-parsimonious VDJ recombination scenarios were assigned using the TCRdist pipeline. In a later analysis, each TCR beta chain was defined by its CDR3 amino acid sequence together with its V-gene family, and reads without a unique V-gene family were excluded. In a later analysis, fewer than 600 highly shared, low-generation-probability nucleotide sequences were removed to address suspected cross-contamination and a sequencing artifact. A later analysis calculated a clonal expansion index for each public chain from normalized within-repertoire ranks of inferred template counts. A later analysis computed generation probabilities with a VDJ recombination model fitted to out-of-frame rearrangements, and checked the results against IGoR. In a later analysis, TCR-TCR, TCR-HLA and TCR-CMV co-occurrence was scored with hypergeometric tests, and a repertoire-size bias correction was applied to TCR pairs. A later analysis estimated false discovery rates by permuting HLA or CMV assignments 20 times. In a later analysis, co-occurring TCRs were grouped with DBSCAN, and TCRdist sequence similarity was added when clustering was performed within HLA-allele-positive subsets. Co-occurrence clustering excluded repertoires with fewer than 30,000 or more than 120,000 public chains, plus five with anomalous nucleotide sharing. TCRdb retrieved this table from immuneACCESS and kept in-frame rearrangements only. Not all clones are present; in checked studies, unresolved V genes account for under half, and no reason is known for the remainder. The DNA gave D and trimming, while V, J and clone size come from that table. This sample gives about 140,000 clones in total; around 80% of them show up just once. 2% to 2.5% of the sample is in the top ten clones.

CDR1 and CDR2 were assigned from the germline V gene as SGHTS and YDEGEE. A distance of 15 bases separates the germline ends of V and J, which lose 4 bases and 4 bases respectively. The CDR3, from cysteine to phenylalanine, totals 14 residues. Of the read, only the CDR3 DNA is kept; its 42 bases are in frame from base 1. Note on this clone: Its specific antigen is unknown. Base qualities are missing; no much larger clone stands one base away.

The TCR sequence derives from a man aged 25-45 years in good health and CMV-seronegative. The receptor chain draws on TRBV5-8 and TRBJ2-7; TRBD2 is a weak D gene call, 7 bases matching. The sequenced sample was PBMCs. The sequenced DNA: TGTGCCAGCAGCCCGGGGGGACATCCGTACGAGCAGTACTTC. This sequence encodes CASSPGGHPYEQYF.